This T cell receptor (beta chain) emerged from a study of graft-versus-host responses after intestinal transplantation. A note on this clone: Its antigen remains unidentified.

Here immunoSEQ multiplex PCR was the method, and the copy in TCRdb shows in-frame clones only, minus some. The table lists tens of thousands of clones, about 95% of them singletons. The input for sequencing was unstimulated CD8+ T cells sorted from spleen or lymph node cells, taken before transplant. The source of this sequence is a human donor who was the organ donor for an intestinal transplant.

CDR3 nucleotides: TGTGCCTGCGACGGGGCCGCGGAGACCCAGTACTTC. Its protein is CACDGAAETQYF. This chain uses TRBV30 with TRBJ2-5, with D perhaps matching TRBD1 or TRBD2 (5 bases each). The CDR3 extends over 12 amino acids. V lost 6 bases, J lost 5 bases, and 13 bases lay in between. Germline V gives CDR1 GTSNPN, CDR2 SVGIG (reference sequence).